The present T cell receptor (beta chain) was sequenced within a study of regulatory T cells in long-lasting Graves disease. Arm-PCR of CDR3 regions with iRepertoire HTBI primers generated TCR beta libraries. MiXCR, run by TCRdb on the multiplex PCR reads, gives a single entry per CDR3 protein. The sample comprises around 450,000 distinct CDR3 sequences, around a fifth of which are singletons, and around 7% rests with the top ten. Germline trimming cut 3 bases from V and 3 bases from J; bases unmatched to any gene: 4. This CDR3 has 15 residues. The germline CDR1 and CDR2 sequences are MNHGY and SVAAGI. Time point meaning: persistent/refractory GD, antithyroid drugs over 5 years with positive TRAb. Extracted PBMC RNA gave rise to the TCR library. This clonotype has ten or more counts.

Sequencing used peripheral blood mononuclear cells (PBMCs), obtained when the disease was refractory, from a patient treated with antithyroid drugs. The chain links TRBV6-9 to TRBJ2-7; 11 bases agree with TRBD1. The TCR was taken from a female donor with Graves disease. CDR3 DNA: TGTGCCAGCAGTTACTCCGGGACAGGGGGCTACGAGCAGTACTTC. Its translation: CASSYSGTGGYEQYF.